This T cell receptor beta chain was profiled in a study of PD-L1 blockade in urothelial cancer. Across the study: Men with urothelial cancer arising in the bladder made up most of the roughly 30 patients. Researchers found blood samples held a median of approximately 150,000 T cells.

Time point denoted: peripheral blood 6 weeks after treatment start. Locally advanced or metastatic urothelial carcinoma affected the patients. Each PCR had synthetic TCR analog templates added to it as a spike-in. Profiled with immunoSEQ multiplex PCR; TCRdb holds only in-frame clones, not every one. Among approximately 120,000 clones listed, 86% were seen once. CDR3 length: 16 amino acids. Germline values: CDR1 SGHNT, CDR2 YENEEA. J was trimmed by 6 bases and V by 5 bases; bases with no gene match: 11. The input for sequencing was PBMCs, taken around atezolizumab (anti-PD-L1) treatment. This TCR came from a middle-aged man with urothelial cancer. The gene calls are TRBV11-3 and TRBJ2-2; 8 bases are shared with TRBD2. CDR3 sequence reads: CASSPTGTRASGELFF. The CDR3 DNA is TGTGCCAGCAGCCCTACCGGGACTAGAGCCTCCGGGGAGCTGTTTTTT.